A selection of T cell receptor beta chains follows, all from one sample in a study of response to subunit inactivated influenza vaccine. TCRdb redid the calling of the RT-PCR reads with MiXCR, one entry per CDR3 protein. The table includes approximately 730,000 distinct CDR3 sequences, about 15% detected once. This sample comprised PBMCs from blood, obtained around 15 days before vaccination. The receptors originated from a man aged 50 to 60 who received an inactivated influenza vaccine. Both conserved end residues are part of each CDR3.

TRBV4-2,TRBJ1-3,CASSQDSQVSGNTIYF
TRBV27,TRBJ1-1,CASSRRRDRAYTEAFF
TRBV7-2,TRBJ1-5,CASSLEALGSGKPQHF
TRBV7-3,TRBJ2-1,CASSLTGGRANEQFF
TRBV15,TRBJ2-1,CATSGGTAFLNEQFF
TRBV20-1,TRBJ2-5,CSARPLAGQETQYF
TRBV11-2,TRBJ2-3,CASSLIGTSPISRDTQYF
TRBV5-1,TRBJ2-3,CASSLASGTDTQFF
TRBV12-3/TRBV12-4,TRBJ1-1,CASSLALSRGDTEAFF
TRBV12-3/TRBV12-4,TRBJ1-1,CASSRTGLGTEAFF
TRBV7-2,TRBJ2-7,CASSPGLASYEQYF
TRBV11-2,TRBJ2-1,CASSGGNEQFF
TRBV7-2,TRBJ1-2,CASSPAGAGGGYTF
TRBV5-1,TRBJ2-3,CASSSGTRADTQYF
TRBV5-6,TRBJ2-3,CASSYRLARTDTQYF
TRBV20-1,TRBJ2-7,CSARATGSGYEQYF
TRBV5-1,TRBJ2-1,CASSLSANYNEQFF
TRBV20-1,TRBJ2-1,CSARLNRAPRGNEQFF
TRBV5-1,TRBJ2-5,CASSLLGLQETQYF
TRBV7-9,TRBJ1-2,CASSLARSRYYGYTF
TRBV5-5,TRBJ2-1,CASSLWLGLPRNEQFF
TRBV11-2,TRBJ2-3,CASSARLAGVSDTQYF
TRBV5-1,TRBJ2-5,CASSLSGTTQETQYF
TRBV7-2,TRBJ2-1,CASSSRIAGFSYNEQFF
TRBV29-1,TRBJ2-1,CSARSRDRVDNEQFF
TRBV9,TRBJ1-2,CASSVAPETDGYTF
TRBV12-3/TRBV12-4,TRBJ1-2,CASSLIHRSHYGYTF
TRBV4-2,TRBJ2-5,CASSQGGLSGRAGGETQYF